A single sample gave rise to the 7 T cell receptor beta chains below, sequenced in a study of blood T cell repertoires in COVID-19. Assay: immunoSEQ multiplex PCR; the TCRdb copy retains only in-frame clones and omits some. The table records approximately 320,000 clones, approximately 86% of them present only once. Sequencing was performed on PBMCs or T cells enriched from blood (not recorded which). The receptor source for this set is a woman aged 18-29 years who had recovered from COVID-19.

This clone was recorded once. The chain carries TRBV7-6 and TRBJ1-1; no clear D gene. The CDR3 totals 13 residues. Germline-derived CDR1 and CDR2 are SGHVS and FNYEAQ. V lost 5 bases to trimming and J lost 0 bases, with 7 bases between them. CDR3: CASSPGMNTEAFF. The CDR3 bases are TGTGCCAGCAGCCCGGGGATGAACACTGAAGCTTTCTTT.

The CDR3: CASSLALAGLYGYTF. CDR3 nucleotides: TGCGCCAGCAGCTTGGCCTTGGCGGGTCTCTATGGCTACACCTTC. The chain uses TRBV5-1 and TRBJ1-2; D not certain. This CDR3 has 15 amino acids. CDR1 and CDR2 (germline): SGHRS, YFSETQ. Deletions cut 0 bases from V and 4 bases from J, with 13 bases between.

The chain has TRBV6-2 or TRBV6-3 and TRBJ2-2, with unresolved D. The CDR3 length is 14 residues. With 5 bases removed from V and 0 bases from J, the gap between germline ends came to 7 bases. The germline gives CDR1 MNHEY, CDR2 SVGEGT. In DNA form, the CDR3 reads TGTGCCAGCAGTAGCTTGACGAACACCGGGGAGCTGTTTTTT. Its translation is CASSSLTNTGELFF.

The V call is TRBV6-4, the J call TRBJ2-2; D call uncertain. The CDR3 spans 14 residues. Germline V lookup: CDR1 MRHNA, CDR2 SNTAGT. V was pared by 7 bases and J by 2 bases, with 11 bases between. CDR3 protein: CASKPTLNTGELFF. The CDR3 region has the DNA TGTGCCAGCAAACCTACCTTAAACACCGGGGAGCTGTTTTTT.

The gene calls are TRBV4-1 and TRBJ2-1; 14 bases match TRBD2. The CDR3 covers 15 residues. V shed 4 bases, J shed 8 bases, and the junction held 4 bases outside the gene matches. CDR1 and CDR2 from the germline V gene are MGHRA and YSYEKL. The CDR3 reads CASSRGLAGVDEQFF. CDR3 coding DNA: TGCGCCAGCAGCCGGGGACTAGCGGGAGTTGATGAGCAGTTCTTC.

The V gene is TRBV7-9, the J gene TRBJ1-2, with TRBD1 matching 7 bases. Germline values: CDR1 SEHNR, CDR2 FQNEAQ (reference sequence). This CDR3 is 18 amino acids long. Trimming cost V 0 bases and J 3 bases; bases outside gene matches: 13. CDR3 bases: TGTGCCAGCAGCTTAGCTGCGGACAGGATGCCCCCGGACTATGGCTACACCTTC. Translation: CASSLAADRMPPDYGYTF.

J is TRBJ1-3 and V is TRBV18, with D hard to call. In germline, CDR1 is KGHSH, CDR2 LQKENI. There are 15 residues in the CDR3. V was shortened by 2 bases and J by 4 bases, with 12 bases between the two germline ends. The CDR3 reads CASSPGSGLGNTIYF. CDR3 bases: TGTGCCAGCTCACCAGGGTCTGGGCTCGGAAACACCATATATTTT. The entire variable domain, with the rest obtained from reference TRBV18 and TRBJ1-3, is as follows: NAGVMQNPRHLVRRRGQEARLRCSPMKGHSHVYWYRQLPEEGLKFMVYLQKENIIDESGMPKERFSAEFPKEGPSILRIQQVVRGDSAAYFCASSPGSGLGNTIYFGEGSWLTVV.